This T cell receptor beta chain was sequenced during a study of cytomegalovirus exposure and HLA in healthy donors. Study findings and constraints: Specificity of three CMV-associated chains for CMV antigens was verified in vitro. For most TCR sequences rarity was the rule, although some public TCRs occurred in many donors. According to the study, approximately 150 TCR beta chains were cytomegalovirus-associated. Later, an analysis found that TCR clusters from the first cohort tended to co-occur in the 90 to 150 validation repertoires.

Profiling relied on immunoSEQ multiplex PCR, and the TCRdb table lists in-frame clones only, not all of them. The repertoire holds more than 250,000 clones, with less than 95% as singletons. This clone was counted only a few times. What it recognizes is unknown. The CDR3 extends over 15 amino acids. V lost 1 base, J lost 15 bases, and 16 bases stayed unmatched. Germline CDR1 and CDR2: SGHNT and YYREEE (reference sequence). The V and J genes are TRBV5-4 and TRBJ2-1, with 7 nucleotides matching TRBD2. Source material: PBMCs. The clonotype originates from a young woman in good health and CMV-seronegative. This chain's CDR3 is CASSLLAASRASTFF. Here the CDR3 DNA reads TGTGCCAGCAGCTTGCTAGCGGCCTCCCGCGCGAGCACGTTCTTC.